This note documents a single T cell receptor (beta chain) sequence. Per germline, CDR1 MDHEN and CDR2 SYDVKM. The V and J ends lost 6 bases and 4 bases, in that order; junction bases with no gene match: 19. This CDR3 spans 19 amino acids. The data stem from a study of shared clonotypes between healthy human individuals. The repertoire was sequenced with immunoSEQ multiplex PCR; TCRdb's copy has only in-frame clones and lacks some. Found here are some 87,000 clones, approximately 75% of them singletons; the top ten hold approximately 55%. Specimen: memory CD8+ T cells sorted from blood. Subset here: CD45RO+ cells pooled with CCR7-negative TemRA cells. This chain connects TRBV28 to TRBJ1-5; 9 nucleotides agree with TRBD1. The sequence was obtained from a young man in good health. CDR3 in DNA: TGTGCCAGCAGACCTTTCATCCCGGGACAGGGCCTTTGGAATCAGCCCCAGCATTTT. Its protein product is CASRPFIPGQGLWNQPQHF. The variable domain in full, with the rest retrieved from reference TRBV28 and TRBJ1-5, is DVKVTQSSRYLVKRTGEKVFLECVQDMDHENMFWYRQDPGLGLRLIYFSYDVKMKEKGDIPEGYSVSREKKERFSLILESASTNQTSMYLCASRPFIPGQGLWNQPQHFGDGTRLSIL.